This is a list of T cell receptor beta chains from one sample in a study of technical replicates of blood from several donors. The assay was immunoSEQ multiplex PCR, and TCRdb's table has in-frame clones only and misses some. This sample carries under 85,000 clones, about 90% of them seen once, and the ten largest clones take roughly 5%. The sample comprised PBMCs. These receptors were obtained from a human donor in good health. Some clones in this sample may be carry-over from other donors' samples. CDR3s include the opening cysteine and the closing phenylalanine or tryptophan. D genes are given only for firm matches. Clone size is not always given. Where it is, it says once, few, many or a class for expanded clones.

length	size	J	V	D	DNA	CDR3
18	-	TRBJ1-2	TRBV7-2	TRBD1	TGTGCCAGCAGCTTAGCGGAGGGGGTAGCCACCAGGGGGCGGGGCTACACCTTC	CASSLAEGVATRGRGYTF
12	-	TRBJ1-6	TRBV7-2	-	TGTGCCAGCAGCTCGGGGAATTCACCCCTCCACTTT	CASSSGNSPLHF
16	-	TRBJ2-1	TRBV19	TRBD2	TGTGCCAGTAGTGGAGAACCGGGACTAGCGGTCTATGAGCAGTTCTTC	CASSGEPGLAVYEQFF
15	-	TRBJ2-1	TRBV5-4	TRBD2	TGTGCCAGCAGCTTAGGGCTAGCGGGGGAAAATGAGCAGTTCTTC	CASSLGLAGENEQFF
14	-	TRBJ2-3	TRBV4-1	TRBD2	TGCGCCAGCAGGGCCAGCGGGGGGTTCGATACGCAGTATTTT	CASRASGGFDTQYF
14	-	TRBJ2-7	TRBV29-1	TRBD1	TGCAGCGTTGGAGGACAGGGTCAACCCTACGAGCAGTACTTC	CSVGGQGQPYEQYF
15	-	TRBJ2-3	TRBV5-6	-	TGTGCCAGCAGCTCCGTAGCGGCCTCCACAGATACGCAGTATTTT	CASSSVAASTDTQYF
19	-	TRBJ2-7	TRBV7-9	TRBD1	TGTGCCAGCAGCCCGCCGTGGCAGGGGGCTAAGAAATCTTCCTACGAGCAGTACTTC	CASSPPWQGAKKSSYEQYF
15	-	TRBJ2-1	TRBV5-4	TRBD2	TGTGCCAGCGGAAAAGGGACTAGCGGGAGCGATGAGCAGTTCTTC	CASGKGTSGSDEQFF
16	-	TRBJ2-3	TRBV15	-	TGTGCCACCAGCAGAGGGGCTGGTAGTGGCACAGATACGCAGTATTTT	CATSRGAGSGTDTQYF
13	-	TRBJ1-6	TRBV7-2	-	TGTGCCAGCAGCTTATATGTATTTTCACCCCTCCACTTT	CASSLYVFSPLHF
14	-	TRBJ2-7	TRBV11-3	-	TGTGCCAGCAGCTTAAATACGGACACCTACGAGCAGTACTTC	CASSLNTDTYEQYF
15	-	TRBJ2-7	TRBV27	TRBD1	TGTGCCAGCAGTGATGGGACAGGGGGCTTCAACGAGCAGTACTTC	CASSDGTGGFNEQYF
13	-	TRBJ1-2	TRBV30	-	TGTGCCTGGAGTGTAGCGGGGGCAGGGGGCTACACCTTC	CAWSVAGAGGYTF
16	-	TRBJ2-2	TRBV23-1	TRBD1	TGCGCCAGCAGTCAATCGGGGGACAGGTTTCACGGGGAGCTGTTTTTT	CASSQSGDRFHGELFF
16	few	TRBJ2-3	TRBV6-4	TRBD2	TGTGCCAGCAGTCCCGAGGGTGAAGCGGGGCAGGATACGCAGTATTTT	CASSPEGEAGQDTQYF
12	once	TRBJ1-2	TRBV7-2	-	TGTGCCAGCAGCGCAGCTAACTATGGCTACACCTTC	CASSAANYGYTF
15	-	TRBJ1-5	TRBV11-2	-	TGTGCCAGCAGCTTAGATCGGGGACTAGGGCAGCCCCAGCATTTT	CASSLDRGLGQPQHF
15	-	TRBJ1-3	TRBV27	-	TGTGCCAGCGGAATTCTCACAGGGTCTGGAAACACCATATATTTT	CASGILTGSGNTIYF
15	-	TRBJ2-3	TRBV5-1	TRBD1	TGCGCCAGCAGCTTCGGGGACAGGACCACAGATACGCAGTATTTT	CASSFGDRTTDTQYF
14	-	TRBJ2-7	TRBV5-6	TRBD2	TGTGCCAGCAGCACACTTAGCGGGATTTACGAGCAGTACTTC	CASSTLSGIYEQYF
14	-	TRBJ2-3	TRBV5-1	TRBD2	TGCGCCAGCAGAACTAGCGGGGCGGGAGATACGCAGTATTTT	CASRTSGAGDTQYF
22	-	TRBJ2-2	TRBV4-3	TRBD2	TGCGCCAGCAGCCAAGATATTGTTAGGACTAGCGGTTTTAATAAACCGTCCGGGGAGCTGTTTTTT	CASSQDIVRTSGFNKPSGELFF
14	-	TRBJ1-2	TRBV5-4	-	TGTGCCAGCAGCTCCGACAGGTTTAACTATGGCTACACCTTC	CASSSDRFNYGYTF
16	-	TRBJ2-5	TRBV2	TRBD2	TGTGCCAGCAGTGTGACTAGCGGGAGAGGAGGAGAGACCCAGTACTTC	CASSVTSGRGGETQYF
14	-	TRBJ2-3	TRBV7-9	-	TGTGCCAGCAGCTTAGGTCAGATCACAGATACGCAGTATTTT	CASSLGQITDTQYF
14	once	TRBJ1-2	TRBV4-1	TRBD1	TGCGCCAGCAGCCTGCCGGGACAGCTGAAGGGCTACACCTTC	CASSLPGQLKGYTF
16	-	TRBJ2-7	TRBV9	TRBD2	TGTGCCAGCAGCGTAGAACTAGCGGGGGGGATATACGAGCAGTACTTC	CASSVELAGGIYEQYF
14	-	TRBJ2-7	TRBV4-2	-	TGTGCCAGCAGCCCGAACAGGGTCGGAGGCGAGCAGTACTTC	CASSPNRVGGEQYF
15	-	TRBJ1-1	TRBV29-1	-	TGCAGCGTTGAAGTCCAGGGCCTAATGAACACTGAAGCTTTCTTT	CSVEVQGLMNTEAFF
16	-	TRBJ1-4	TRBV27	TRBD1	TGTGCCAGCAGTTTTGGCAGGGGGCATATTAATGAAAAACTGTTTTTT	CASSFGRGHINEKLFF
13	-	TRBJ2-5	TRBV2	-	TGTGCCAGCAGCGGAGGAAGCTGGGAGACCCAGTACTTC	CASSGGSWETQYF
18	once	TRBJ2-7	TRBV29-1	TRBD2	TGCAGCGTTGAAGCTCCCGGGACTAGCGGGGGGGCCCCCCACGAGCAGTACTTC	CSVEAPGTSGGAPHEQYF
14	once	TRBJ2-2	TRBV7-8	TRBD1	TGTGCCAGCAGTCGTAGACAGGGCGCCGGGGAGCTGTTTTTT	CASSRRQGAGELFF
13	once	TRBJ2-7	TRBV5-4	TRBD2	TGTGCCAGCAGCTCAGCGGGGACCTACGAGCAGTACTTC	CASSSAGTYEQYF
17	-	TRBJ2-1	TRBV7-2	TRBD2	TGTGCCAGCAGCTTAGTCACCGGGCCTAGCGGGAGGGCCGGGCAGTTCTTC	CASSLVTGPSGRAGQFF
15	-	TRBJ1-3	TRBV19	-	TGTGCCACTCGACAGAATGATATCTCTGGAAACACCATATATTTT	CATRQNDISGNTIYF
17	-	TRBJ2-2	TRBV5-1	TRBD2	TGCGCCAGCAGCTTCTCCGGGACTAGTATTTCCACCGGGGAGCTGTTTTTT	CASSFSGTSISTGELFF
15	-	TRBJ2-7	TRBV7-9	TRBD1	TGTGCCAGCAGCGGAGGACAGGGATTAAACTACGAGCAGTACTTC	CASSGGQGLNYEQYF
15	-	TRBJ1-5	TRBV2	TRBD1	TGTGCCAGCAGAAGAGACAGGGGAGGTAATCAGCCCCAGCATTTT	CASRRDRGGNQPQHF
16	-	TRBJ2-2	TRBV4-3	TRBD2	TGCGCCAGCAGCCAAGTTCTAGCGGGAGAGGGCGGGGAGCTGTTTTTT	CASSQVLAGEGGELFF
14	-	TRBJ2-7	TRBV19	-	TGTGCCAGTAGTCCTGGGAAGGGGGCCTACGAGCAGTACTTC	CASSPGKGAYEQYF
17	-	TRBJ1-4	TRBV19	-	TGTGCCAGTAGTCCCAACGGGTACCTTGCAACTAATGAAAAACTGTTTTTT	CASSPNGYLATNEKLFF
17	-	TRBJ2-2	TRBV14	-	TGTGCCAGCAGCCAAGTCGACAGACAGTCGAACACCGGGGAGCTGTTTTTT	CASSQVDRQSNTGELFF
13	few	TRBJ1-1	TRBV19	-	TGTGCCAGTATTAATAAGGGGCGTTCTGAAGCTTTCTTT	CASINKGRSEAFF
14	-	TRBJ1-2	TRBV30	-	TGTGCCTGGCAAATCGCAGGGGTAGGCTATGGCTACACCTTC	CAWQIAGVGYGYTF
21	-	TRBJ2-3	TRBV4-3	TRBD2	TGCGCCAGCAGCCAAGATTACGGTGCTAGCGGGAGGGCCTGGGTTGGAGATACGCAGTATTTT	CASSQDYGASGRAWVGDTQYF
16	-	TRBJ2-5	TRBV5-1	-	TGCGCCAGCAGCCAAACGGCCGCCCAGGGACAAGAGACCCAGTACTTC	CASSQTAAQGQETQYF
15	-	TRBJ2-1	TRBV11-1	-	TGTGCCAGCAGCTTAAGGGGGTCCCCCTACAATGAGCAGTTCTTC	CASSLRGSPYNEQFF
14	-	TRBJ2-5	TRBV6-5	-	TGTGCCACCTGGAGGGGCTCCTTCGGAGAGACCCAGTACTTC	CATWRGSFGETQYF
17	-	TRBJ2-1	TRBV11-2	TRBD2	TGTGCCAGCAGGGACACGGGACTAGCGGGAGTAAGGAATGAGCAGTTCTTC	CASRDTGLAGVRNEQFF
13	-	TRBJ2-1	TRBV7-2	-	TGTGCCAGCAGCTTATCCAGGAACAATGAGCAGTTCTTC	CASSLSRNNEQFF
16	-	TRBJ2-1	TRBV6-1	TRBD2	TGTGCCAGCAGTGAGCTAGCGGGAGGGTCCTACAATGAGCAGTTCTTC	CASSELAGGSYNEQFF
16	-	TRBJ1-5	TRBV7-2	-	TGTGCCAGCAGCTTACAGCTCGGACTAAGGAATCAGCCCCAGCATTTT	CASSLQLGLRNQPQHF
16	-	TRBJ2-7	TRBV4-3	TRBD2	TGCGCCAGCAGCCAGGGGGGACTAGCGGATTCCTACGAGCAGTACTTC	CASSQGGLADSYEQYF
14	-	TRBJ2-3	TRBV4-3	-	TGCGCCAGCAGCCAAGCCAGGGAGGGGGTGCGGCAGTATTTT	CASSQAREGVRQYF
11	-	TRBJ2-1	TRBV20-1	TRBD2	TGCAGCGCGGCGGGGGGGCGAGAGTGGTTCTTC	CSAAGGREWFF
15	-	TRBJ2-7	TRBV27	TRBD2	TGTGCCACCCGGACCGTAGCGGGAGTTAGGAGCGAGCAGTACTTC	CATRTVAGVRSEQYF
15	-	TRBJ2-1	TRBV18	TRBD2	TGTGCCAGCTCACCACTAGCGGGAGTTAACTATGAGCAGTTCTTC	CASSPLAGVNYEQFF